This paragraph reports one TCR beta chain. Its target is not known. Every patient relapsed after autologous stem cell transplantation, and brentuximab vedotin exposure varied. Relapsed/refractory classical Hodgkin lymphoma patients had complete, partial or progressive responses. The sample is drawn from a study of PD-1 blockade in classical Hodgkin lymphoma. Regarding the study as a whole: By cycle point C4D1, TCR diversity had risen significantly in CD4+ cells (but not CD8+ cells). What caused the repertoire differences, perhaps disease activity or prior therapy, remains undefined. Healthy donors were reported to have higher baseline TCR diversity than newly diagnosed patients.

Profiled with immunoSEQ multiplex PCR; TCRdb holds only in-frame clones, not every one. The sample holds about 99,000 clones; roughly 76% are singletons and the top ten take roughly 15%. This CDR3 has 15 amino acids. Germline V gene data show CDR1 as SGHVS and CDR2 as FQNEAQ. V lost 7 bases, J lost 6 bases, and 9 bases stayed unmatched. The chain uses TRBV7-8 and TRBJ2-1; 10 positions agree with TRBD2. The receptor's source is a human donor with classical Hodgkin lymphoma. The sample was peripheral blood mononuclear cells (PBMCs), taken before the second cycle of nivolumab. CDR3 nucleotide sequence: TGTGCCAGCATCTTCCTAGCGGGGGCTCCCAATGAGCAGTTCTTC. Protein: CASIFLAGAPNEQFF.